The 4 T cell receptor beta chains below were found in one sample sequenced in a study of shared clonotypes between healthy human individuals. This table comes from immunoSEQ multiplex PCR, and its TCRdb copy is limited to in-frame clones, with some not included. The sample includes approximately 500,000 clones, 81% of them seen just once. Sequenced: PBMCs. The receptors stem from a woman in her thirties or forties in good health. Some clones in this sample may be carry-over from other donors' samples.

The gene calls are TRBV9 and TRBJ2-2; D might be TRBD2 (5 bases). CDR1 and CDR2 (germline): SGDLS, YYNGEE. Trimming removed 0 bases from V and 4 bases from J, with 13 bases in between. This CDR3 comprises 16 residues. CDR3 nucleotide sequence: TGTGCCAGCAGCGTAGGAGGGCTCACGGGCACCGGGGAGCTGTTTTTT. Translated, it gives CASSVGGLTGTGELFF.

CDR3 nucleotides: TGCGCCAGCAGTCGAAGCTCGGGGGGGAAAGTCTACGAGCAGTACTTC. This encodes CASSRSSGGKVYEQYF. The chain uses TRBV5-1 and TRBJ2-7; 8 bases line up with TRBD2. The V and J ends lost 5 bases and 3 bases, in that order; junction bases with no gene match: 13. Germline-derived CDR1 and CDR2 are SGHRS and YFSETQ. The CDR3 is 16 residues long.

This sequence joins TRBV29-1 and TRBJ2-2, with 7 bases aligning to TRBD1. V lost 4 bases, J lost 7 bases, and 6 bases stayed unmatched. Germline-derived CDR1 and CDR2 are SQVTM and ANQGSEA. CDR3 length equals 13 residues. Here the CDR3 DNA reads TGCAGCGTTGTGAAGGGGGCGAACGGGGAGCTGTTTTTT. Translated: CSVVKGANGELFF.

The V and J genes are TRBV6-1 and TRBJ2-7, with D perhaps TRBD2 (6 bases). Trimming took 6 bases from V and 1 from J, leaving 13 bases between them. The CDR3 totals 14 residues. CDR1 and CDR2 (germline): MNHNS, SASEGT. This CDR3 reads CASRVAELSYEQYF. CDR3 nucleotides: TGTGCCAGCAGGGTAGCGGAGCTATCCTACGAGCAGTACTTC.